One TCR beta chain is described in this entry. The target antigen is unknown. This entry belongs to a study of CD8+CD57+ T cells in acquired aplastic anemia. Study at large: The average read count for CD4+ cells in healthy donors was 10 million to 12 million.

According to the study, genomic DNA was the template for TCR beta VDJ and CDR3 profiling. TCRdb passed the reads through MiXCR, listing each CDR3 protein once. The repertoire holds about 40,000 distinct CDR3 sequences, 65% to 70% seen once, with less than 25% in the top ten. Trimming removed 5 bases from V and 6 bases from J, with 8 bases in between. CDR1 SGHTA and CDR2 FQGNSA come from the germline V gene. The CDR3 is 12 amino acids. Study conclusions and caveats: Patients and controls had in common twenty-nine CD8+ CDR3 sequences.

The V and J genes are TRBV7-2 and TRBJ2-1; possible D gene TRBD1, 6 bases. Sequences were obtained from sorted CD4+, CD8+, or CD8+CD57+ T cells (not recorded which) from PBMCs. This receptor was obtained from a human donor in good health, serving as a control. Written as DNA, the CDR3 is TGTGCCAGCAGCACCAGGGGCAATGAGCAGTTCTTC. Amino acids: CASSTRGNEQFF.